This TCR beta chain was sequenced in a study of blood T cell repertoires in COVID-19. Study background: The study drew acute and convalescent COVID-19 samples from the United States, Italy and Spain. The cDNA or gDNA used as material had been derived from T cells, B-cell-depleted T cells, or PBMCs.

Authors' data handling: Cell counts per sample came from amplifying reference gene primers. Clones were read by immunoSEQ multiplex PCR, and TCRdb kept only the in-frame ones, dropping some. V and J calls and clone size are given by that table; D and trimming were obtained from the DNA. The sample has just over 150,000 clones, around 85% seen once; the top ten hold more than 2%. Germline CDR1 is LNHDA and CDR2 is SQIVND (reference sequence). This CDR3 is built from 18 residues. J gave up 3 bases and V 9 bases, and 20 bases lay outside the gene matches. Sequenced input: peripheral blood. The TCR sequence derives from a woman between 70 and 85 years old with acute or convalescent COVID-19. V and J are TRBV19 and TRBJ1-1, with TRBD1 identical over 9 bases. CDR3 sequence: CARYMMTGGFSDDTEAFF. The CDR3 DNA reads TGTGCCAGATATATGATGACAGGGGGTTTTTCTGACGACACTGAAGCTTTCTTT.